Listed below are T cell receptor beta chains from one sample, sequenced in a study of T-cell memory formation after mild COVID-19. TCRdb ran MiXCR on the 5' RACE reads and lists one entry per CDR3 protein. Counted here are 550,000 to 650,000 distinct CDR3 sequences, 17% occurring once; the ten biggest clones make up roughly 7.8%. Sequenced: PBMCs or a T cell subset sorted from them (not recorded which). These receptors were taken from an adult woman who had mild COVID-19 (a few samples of this study predate the infection). Cell type and time point are not known. Both conserved end residues are part of each CDR3. D genes are given only for firm matches. A clone size is listed for some rows: how often the clone was seen (once, few, many), or a class if it is expanded.

j_call | v_call | d_call | clone_size | cdr3_nt | cdr3_aa
TRBJ1-5 | TRBV24-1 | TRBD1 | . | TGTGCCACCAGTGACCCAAACCAGGGGGCTAGTCAGCCCCAGCATTTT | CATSDPNQGASQPQHF
TRBJ2-1 | TRBV24-1 | TRBD2 | . | TGTGCCACCAGTGACAGGACTAGCGGGGGCCCCTACAATGAGCAGTTCTTC | CATSDRTSGGPYNEQFF
TRBJ2-7 | TRBV6-6 | . | few | TGTGCCAGCAGTCCCAGCTCTGAGCAGTACTTC | CASSPSSEQYF
TRBJ2-1 | TRBV7-3 | . | . | TGTGCCAGCAGCTCTGAGAGCGGACGAGAGCAGTTCTTC | CASSSESGREQFF
TRBJ1-2 | TRBV12-5 | . | . | TGTGCTAGTGGTTCCCCTGCCCGGGGGGTAGGGGGCTACACCTTC | CASGSPARGVGGYTF
TRBJ1-6 | TRBV6-1 | . | . | TGTGCCAGCAGTGTAGGTGGAAGTCCCACGGGTAATTCACCCCTCCACTTT | CASSVGGSPTGNSPLHF
TRBJ1-2 | TRBV5-1 | . | few | TGCGCCAGCAGCGACCGGGGGGATTATGGCTACACCTTC | CASSDRGDYGYTF
TRBJ2-7 | TRBV20-1 | . | . | TGCAGTGCTAGAGCGCCCGGACAGATCTATCGGGAGCAGTACTTC | CSARAPGQIYREQYF
TRBJ1-2 | TRBV24-1 | . | . | TGTGCCACCAGTGACCCTCCAAAGAACTATGGCTACACCTTC | CATSDPPKNYGYTF
TRBJ2-3 | TRBV11-2 | . | . | TGTGCCAGCAGCTTAATGACAGCCGATACGCAGTATTTT | CASSLMTADTQYF
TRBJ2-1 | TRBV7-9 | TRBD1 | . | TGTGCCAGCAGCTTAGCAGACAGGGGGCAGGGGGCCTCCTACAATGAGCAGTTCTTC | CASSLADRGQGASYNEQFF
TRBJ2-1 | TRBV24-1 | TRBD2 | . | TGTGCCACCAGTGTGTCTAGCGGGAGTTGGAGCAATGAGCAGTTCTTC | CATSVSSGSWSNEQFF
TRBJ2-7 | TRBV20-1 | TRBD2 | . | TGCAGTGCGAGACTAGCGGGAGGTCCCTACGAGCAGTACTTC | CSARLAGGPYEQYF
TRBJ2-3 | TRBV18 | TRBD1 | . | TGTGCCAGCTCACCTCCCGGGACAGCCGCGGCGCAGTATTTT | CASSPPGTAAAQYF
TRBJ2-2 | TRBV7-9 | TRBD1 | few | TGTGCCAGCAGCTTATCCGGGACAGGGTTTTCCGGGGAGCTGTTTTTT | CASSLSGTGFSGELFF
TRBJ2-7 | TRBV20-1 | TRBD2 | many | TGCAGTGCTAGACGTAGCGGGAGGTCACACGAGCAGTACTTC | CSARRSGRSHEQYF
TRBJ1-1 | TRBV18 | . | . | TGTGCCAGCTCACCACCTGGTACTGAAGCTTTCTTT | CASSPPGTEAFF
TRBJ1-1 | TRBV20-1 | TRBD1 | . | TGCAGTGCTAGCATACAGGGGGAATGGGTCACTGAAGCTTTCTTT | CSASIQGEWVTEAFF
TRBJ1-2 | TRBV5-1 | TRBD1 | . | TGCGCCAGCAGCTCCCGGACAGGGGGCGACTATGGCTACACCTTC | CASSSRTGGDYGYTF
TRBJ2-7 | TRBV4-1 | . | few | TGCGCCAGCAGCCAAGTTGGGGCAGGACCTACCTACGAGCAGTACTTC | CASSQVGAGPTYEQYF
TRBJ1-1 | TRBV6-2/TRBV6-3 | . | . | TGTGCCAGCCCTCGGGACACTGAAGCTTTCTTT | CASPRDTEAFF
TRBJ2-3 | TRBV7-9 | . | few | TGTGCCAGCAGCCAGCCCGGTACAGATACGCAGTATTTT | CASSQPGTDTQYF